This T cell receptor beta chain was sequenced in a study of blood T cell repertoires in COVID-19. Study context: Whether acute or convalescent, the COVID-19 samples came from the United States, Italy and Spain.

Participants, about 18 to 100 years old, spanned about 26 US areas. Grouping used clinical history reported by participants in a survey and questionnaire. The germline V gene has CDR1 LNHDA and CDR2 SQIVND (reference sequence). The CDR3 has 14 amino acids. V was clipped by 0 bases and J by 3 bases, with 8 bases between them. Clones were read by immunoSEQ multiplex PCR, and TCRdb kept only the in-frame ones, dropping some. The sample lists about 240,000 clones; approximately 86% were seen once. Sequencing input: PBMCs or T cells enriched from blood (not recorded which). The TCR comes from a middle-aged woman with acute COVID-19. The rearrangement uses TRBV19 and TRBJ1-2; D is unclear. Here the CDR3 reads CASSIELTDYGYTF. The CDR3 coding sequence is TGTGCCAGTAGTATAGAATTAACGGACTATGGCTACACCTTC.